This entry lists 29 T cell receptor beta chains sequenced from one sample in a study of long-term antiretroviral therapy in people with HIV. The run of the v3.0 immunoSEQ assay was at survey level. The method was immunoSEQ multiplex PCR; TCRdb's version includes in-frame clones alone and lacks a portion of them. The sample consists of 25,000 to 35,000 clones, approximately 80% of them appearing once. Sequencing used unsorted PBMCs, obtained 3.1 years after starting antiretroviral therapy. These receptors all come from a woman aged 45-59 years with HIV.

The CDR3 nucleotides are TGTGCCAGCAGTCCTTCGGGACTAGCGGGCTCCTACGAGCAGTACTTC. Translation: CASSPSGLAGSYEQYF. The V gene is TRBV6-6, the J gene TRBJ2-7, with 12 bases aligning to TRBD2. The length of the CDR3 is 16 residues. Germline loops: CDR1 MNHNY, CDR2 SVGAGI (reference sequence). V shed 5 bases, J shed 0 bases, and the junction held 5 bases outside the gene matches.

This chain uses TRBV18 with TRBJ1-2; no definite D call. The germline CDR1 and CDR2 sequences are KGHSH and LQKENI. The CDR3 covers 14 residues. With 3 bases removed from V and 6 bases from J, the gap between germline ends came to 14 bases. The CDR3 bases are TGTGCCAGCTCACCGGCGGCGGGTGGGGATGGCTACACCTTC. The encoded protein is CASSPAAGGDGYTF.

The chain carries TRBV18 and TRBJ1-1; no reliable D call. Germline V gives CDR1 KGHSH, CDR2 LQKENI. The CDR3 loop spans 15 amino acids. Trimming left V 1 base short and J 3 bases short, with 12 bases between. The CDR3: CASSPQQRLDTEAFF. CDR3 sequence (DNA): TGTGCCAGCTCACCACAGCAGCGACTTGACACTGAAGCTTTCTTT.

This clone has just a few counts. The CDR3, as DNA: TGTGCCAGCAGCTTAGTCGGCTATAGCTCCTACGAGCAGTACGTC. It translates to CASSLVGYSSYEQYV. J is TRBJ2-7 and V is TRBV5-4; the D is unclear. The CDR3 extends over 15 amino acids. Germline assignment: CDR1 SGHNT and CDR2 YYREEE (reference sequence). Trimming shortened V by 2 bases and J by 0 bases, and 12 bases separated the two germline ends.

The V gene is TRBV18, the J gene TRBJ1-1; 8 bases fit TRBD1. The CDR3 totals 13 residues. The germline V gene encodes CDR1 KGHSH and CDR2 LQKENI. After removal of 3 bases from V and 3 bases from J, the junction contained 0 bases not matched to a gene. The CDR3 sequence is CASSPDRDTEAFF. The DNA for the CDR3 is TGTGCCAGCTCACCGGACAGGGACACTGAAGCTTTCTTT.

This chain connects TRBV6-5 to TRBJ2-7; no reliable D call. Per germline, CDR1 MNHEY and CDR2 SVGAGI. The CDR3 contains 12 residues. The ends were cut back, 6 bases at V and 0 bases at J, with 6 bases in the middle. As DNA, the CDR3 is TGTGCCAGCAGATCCACCTCCTACGAGCAGTACTTC. Protein: CASRSTSYEQYF.

The gene calls are TRBV30 and TRBJ1-3, with TRBD1 matching 10 bases. V lost 6 bases and J lost 0; bases outside the gene matches: 11. Germline V gene sequence: CDR1 GTSNPN, CDR2 SVGIG (reference sequence). The CDR3 runs to 17 residues. Here the CDR3 DNA reads TGTGCCTGCTGGGACAGGGGATCATTTACCTCTGGAAACACCATATATTTT. This encodes CACWDRGSFTSGNTIYF.

The chain combines TRBV11-1 with TRBJ1-6; TRBD1 might be the D (6 bases). The CDR3 has 18 amino acids. Germline V gene data show CDR1 as SGHAT and CDR2 as FQDESV (reference sequence). Trimming pared 5 bases from V and 0 bases from J, leaving 17 bases between. CDR3 nucleotides: TGTGCCAGCAGCGATAATCGGGGGCAAAGCTCCTATAATTCACCCCTCCACTTT. Amino acid sequence: CASSDNRGQSSYNSPLHF.

This clone was observed a few times. The rearrangement links TRBV5-6 to TRBJ1-5, with D possibly TRBD1 on 6 matching bases. Germline assignment: CDR1 SGHDT and CDR2 YYEEEE. V was trimmed by 2 bases and J by 2 bases, leaving 8 bases between them. CDR3 length: 14 amino acids. The CDR3 spells CASSFGQRNQPQHF. CDR3 in DNA: TGTGCCAGCAGCTTCGGACAGCGCAATCAGCCCCAGCATTTT.

The sample holds one count of this clone. The chain joins TRBV7-3 to TRBJ2-3; perhaps TRBD2 as D (5 bases). This CDR3 contains 16 residues. CDR1 and CDR2 (germline): SGHTA, FQGTGA. V shed 3 bases and J shed 6 bases, with 19 bases lying between them. CDR3 loop: CASSLTVYEGRDTQYF. CDR3 coding DNA: TGTGCCAGCAGCTTGACGGTTTATGAGGGCCGGGATACGCAGTATTTT.

The rearrangement joins TRBV15 to TRBJ2-3; no firm D call. CDR3 length: 13 amino acids. V lost 0 bases, J lost 7 bases, and 8 bases lay in between. The germline V gene encodes CDR1 LNHNV and CDR2 YYDKDF (reference sequence). CDR3 in amino acids: CATSRDPVYTQYF. The CDR3 nucleotides read TGTGCCACCAGCAGAGATCCCGTCTATACGCAGTATTTT.

CDR3 amino acids: CASSLGRQETQYF. The CDR3, as DNA: TGTGCCAGCAGCTTAGGGAGACAAGAGACCCAGTACTTC. The chain combines TRBV7-6 with TRBJ2-5; D is uncertain. The CDR3 totals 13 residues. Trimming pared 1 base from V and 2 bases from J, leaving 5 bases between. Germline values: CDR1 SGHVS, CDR2 FNYEAQ.

This sequence joins TRBV7-2 and TRBJ1-2; D perhaps matches TRBD1 (5 bases). There are 14 residues in the CDR3. Per germline, CDR1 SGHTA and CDR2 FQGNSA. V shed 2 bases and J shed 8 bases, with 15 bases lying between them. For the CDR3, the DNA is TGTGCCAGCAGCTTAAGCAGGGATTTAGGCGGCTACACCTTC. Protein: CASSLSRDLGGYTF.

The genes are TRBV5-1 and TRBJ2-5, with D perhaps given as TRBD1 or TRBD2 (5 bases each). The CDR3 runs to 14 residues. V lost 3 bases and J lost 5, with 14 bases in between. The V gene's germline CDR1 is SGHRS and CDR2 YFSETQ. CDR3 region: CASSWSGTAETQYF. The CDR3 DNA sequence: TGCGCCAGCAGCTGGTCCGGGACCGCGGAGACCCAGTACTTC.

This clone appeared a few times. V usage is TRBV28 and J usage is TRBJ1-3, with D uncertain. Germline CDR1 is MDHEN and CDR2 is SYDVKM. The CDR3 has 16 amino acids. The V and J ends lost 6 bases and 4 bases respectively, with 19 bases between them. The CDR3 loop reads CASRSGKMSSGNTIYF. The CDR3, as DNA: TGTGCCAGCAGGAGCGGGAAAATGAGCTCCGGAAACACCATATATTTT.

This clone has a handful of counts. V gene TRBV18 combines with J gene TRBJ1-2, with 8 bases identical to TRBD1. This CDR3 has 13 residues. Per germline, CDR1 KGHSH and CDR2 LQKENI. The trim removed 1 base at V and 7 bases at J, leaving 2 bases unmatched. The chain's CDR3 is CASSPRDRIGYTF. The CDR3 DNA sequence: TGTGCCAGCTCACCACGGGACAGGATTGGCTACACCTTC.

The chain employs TRBV11-3 and TRBJ2-1; D may be TRBD1 (7 bases). Germline CDR1 SGHNT, CDR2 YENEEA. Trimming shortened V by 4 bases and J by 6 bases, and 16 bases separated the two germline ends. The CDR3 is 15 residues long. CDR3 coding DNA: TGTGCCAGCAGCTCCCAGGGGGTGGGGGGCAATGAGCAGTTCTTC. Its protein product is CASSSQGVGGNEQFF.

CDR3 in DNA: TGTGCCACCAGCAGAGAGGTCGCGGGTCAGGGGGCGCATGGCTACACCTTC. Protein product: CATSREVAGQGAHGYTF. The chain couples TRBV15 to TRBJ1-2, with 8 bases matching TRBD1. The CDR3 has 17 amino acids. Trimming at V came to 0 bases and at J to 6 bases, leaving 12 bases not matched to a gene. Looked up from germline, CDR1 is LNHNV and CDR2 is YYDKDF (reference sequence).

This sequence joins TRBV5-4 and TRBJ2-7; TRBD1 is a possible D gene (6 bases). The CDR3 is 16 residues long. CDR1 is SGHNT and CDR2 is YYREEE in the germline V gene (reference sequence). The V end was cut by 1 base, the J end by 2 bases, with 16 bases between. CDR3: CASSLLRTGSPYEQYF. CDR3 in DNA: TGTGCCAGCAGCTTGCTTCGTACAGGGAGTCCCTACGAGCAGTACTTC.

This clone was counted a single time. The chain joins TRBV5-1 to TRBJ2-3; a possible D gene is TRBD1 (6 bases). Per germline, CDR1 SGHRS and CDR2 YFSETQ. V was clipped by 2 bases and J by 5 bases, with 12 bases between them. The CDR3 is made up of 14 amino acids. CDR3 sequence (DNA): TGCGCCAGCAGCTTAGGGACATCCCAAGATACGCAGTATTTT. Its protein product is CASSLGTSQDTQYF.

A few counts support this clone. V usage is TRBV18 and J usage is TRBJ2-7; TRBD1 aligns across 9 bases. Trimming cost V 3 bases and J 1 base; bases outside gene matches: 1. CDR3 size: 14 residues. CDR1 is KGHSH, CDR2 LQKENI, per germline. Here the CDR3 reads CASSPGQGSYEQYV. CDR3 coding DNA: TGTGCCAGCTCACCTGGACAGGGGTCCTACGAGCAGTACGTC.

This sequence joins TRBV20-1 and TRBJ2-3, with D unclear. Trimming took off 6 bases at V and 8 bases at J, with 12 bases between the two ends. This CDR3 has 11 amino acids. In germline, CDR1 is DFQATT, CDR2 SNEGSKA (reference sequence). The chain's CDR3 is CSARPGPTQYF. Here the CDR3 DNA reads TGCAGTGCCCGACCCGGCCCTACGCAGTATTTT.

The chain employs TRBV5-1 and TRBJ1-2, with D unclear. The germline V and J ends were trimmed by 0 bases and 4 bases, with 13 bases remaining between them. CDR3 length: 15 residues. Germline V gene data show CDR1 as SGHRS and CDR2 as YFSETQ. The CDR3 sequence is CASSLGPGSTYGYTF. CDR3 DNA: TGCGCCAGCAGCTTGGGGCCGGGGTCGACCTATGGCTACACCTTC.

V is TRBV7-2 and J is TRBJ2-2, with D maybe TRBD2 (6 bases). CDR1 SGHTA and CDR2 FQGNSA come from the germline V gene. Trimming took 2 bases from V and 2 from J, leaving 9 bases between them. CDR3 length equals 15 residues. CDR3 residues: CASSLLGTNTGELFF. In nucleotides, the CDR3 is TGTGCCAGCAGCTTATTGGGGACTAACACCGGGGAGCTGTTTTTT.

The chain is built from TRBV6-1 and TRBJ1-5; no clear D gene. Trimming pared 4 bases from V and 4 bases from J, leaving 11 bases between. Germline V gene sequence: CDR1 MNHNS, CDR2 SASEGT. This CDR3 region has 14 residues. CDR3 loop: CASSGSPGNQPQHF. In nucleotides, the CDR3 is TGTGCCAGCAGTGGCTCTCCAGGAAATCAGCCCCAGCATTTT.

This chain links TRBV6-5 with TRBJ1-1; no clear D gene. The CDR3 covers 12 residues. The V end lost 5 bases, the J end lost 1 base, and 5 bases lay between the germline ends. CDR1 and CDR2 from the germline V gene are MNHEY and SVGAGI. The CDR3 is CASSRQNTEAFF. The DNA for the CDR3 is TGTGCCAGCAGTAGACAGAACACTGAAGCTTTCTTT.

The rearrangement links TRBV2 to TRBJ2-7; 7 nucleotides agree with TRBD1. In germline, CDR1 is SNHLY, CDR2 FYNNEI. The CDR3 has 15 amino acids. Germline trimming cut 8 bases from V and 6 bases from J; bases unmatched to any gene: 16. The CDR3 sequence is CASRLRDSHVGEQYF. DNA for the CDR3: TGTGCCAGCCGCCTGAGGGACAGCCACGTGGGCGAGCAGTACTTC.

As regards this clone: At one end, the junction sequence differs from germline, possibly due to a read error. The chain has TRBV7-3 and TRBJ1-2; the D is unclear. Germline CDR1 is SGHTA and CDR2 is FQGTGA. The CDR3 is made up of 12 amino acids. The CDR3 sequence: CASSLLWRLDGF. As DNA, the CDR3 is TGTGCCAGCAGCCTCCTTTGGCGTCTTGACGGCTTC. The variable domain in full, with the rest retrieved from reference TRBV7-3 and TRBJ1-2, is GAGVSQTPSNKVTEKGKYVELRCDPISGHTALYWYRQSLGQGPEFLIYFQGTGAADDSGLPNDRFFAVRPEGSVSTLKIQRTERGDSAVYLCASSLLWRLDGFGSGTRLTVV.

This clone came up once. CDR3 nucleotide sequence: TGCAGCGTTGAAAGTTGGGGGTTTGGGGCCAACGTCCTGACTTTC. Translated: CSVESWGFGANVLTF. The chain couples TRBV29-1 to TRBJ2-6; the D gene could be TRBD1 or TRBD2 (5 bases each). V was clipped by 2 bases and J by 3 bases, with 11 bases between them. The CDR3 runs to 15 residues. Germline lookup yields CDR1 SQVTM and CDR2 ANQGSEA.